The 14 T cell receptor beta chains below come from one sample, sequenced in a study of blood T cell repertoires in COVID-19 (dated by TCRdb to the early 2020s). The library was produced with the immunoSEQ multiplex PCR assay. TCRdb obtained this table from immuneACCESS and retained in-frame rearrangements with V and J assigned. These tables miss some clones; where compared with another copy, unresolved V genes account for less than half of the shortfall, and the remainder is unexplained. This sample has under 350,000 clones in its table, and roughly 90% of those were observed once. The ten top clones hold around 2.6% of the sample. Sequenced material: PBMCs or T cells enriched from blood (not recorded which). The receptors were gathered from a man in his fifties or sixties who had recovered from COVID-19.

This clone was picked up a small number of times. The chain has TRBV7-6 and TRBJ2-2; 10 bases are a match to TRBD1. The V segment lost 4 bases and the J segment 6 bases; nucleotides outside the gene matches: 5. Germline CDR1 SGHVS, CDR2 FNYEAQ. This CDR3 spans 15 amino acids. This CDR3 reads CASSSGQGMSGELFF. The DNA of the CDR3 is TGTGCCAGCAGCTCGGGACAGGGGATGTCCGGGGAGCTGTTTTTT.

The chain is built from TRBV6-5 and TRBJ2-2, with 10 bases aligning to TRBD2. V lost 8 bases to trimming and J lost 6 bases; unmatched junction nucleotides: 6. This CDR3 is 14 amino acids long. Germline V gene data show CDR1 as MNHEY and CDR2 as SVGAGI. The DNA of the CDR3 is TGTGCCAGCGGGCGTAGCGGGAGGTCCGGGGAGCTGTTTTTT. This translates into CASGRSGRSGELFF.

The rearrangement links TRBV6-5 to TRBJ2-1; 9 nucleotides line up with TRBD1. J lost 8 bases, V lost 8 bases, and 7 bases had no gene match. The V gene's germline CDR1 is MNHEY and CDR2 SVGAGI. This CDR3 contains 13 residues. CDR3 sequence: CASGTGSGYEQFF. CDR3 nucleotides: TGTGCCAGCGGGACAGGGTCGGGTTATGAGCAGTTCTTC.

This chain links TRBV19 with TRBJ1-3; 7 bases align to TRBD1. The V and J ends lost 5 bases and 9 bases, in that order; junction bases with no gene match: 7. Germline CDR1 and CDR2: LNHDA and SQIVND (reference sequence). The CDR3 spans 13 residues. The CDR3 nucleotides are TGTGCCAGTAGTCAGACCAGGGGGTCCACCATATATTTT. This sequence encodes CASSQTRGSTIYF.

This clone has just a few counts. Here the CDR3 reads CASSTGSLREQYF. Written as DNA, the CDR3 is TGTGCCAGTAGTACCGGGAGTCTGCGGGAGCAGTACTTC. This chain links TRBV19 with TRBJ2-7; TRBD2 might be the D (6 bases). V lost 4 bases and J 7 bases, leaving 14 bases between the germline ends. The CDR3 spans 13 residues. Germline CDR1 reads LNHDA; CDR2 reads SQIVND (reference sequence).

CDR3 bases: TGTGCCAGTAGCATGGGGGGGTCTGGCAATCAGCCCCAGCATTTT. This encodes CASSMGGSGNQPQHF. The chain employs TRBV19 and TRBJ1-5, with D possibly being TRBD1 (5 bases). Trimming removed 6 bases from V and 2 bases from J, with 14 bases in between. This CDR3 comprises 15 residues. Germline V gene sequence: CDR1 LNHDA, CDR2 SQIVND (reference sequence).

This chain joins TRBV6-4 and TRBJ2-3, with D tentatively TRBD2 (5 bases). The CDR3 covers 15 residues. Looked up from germline, CDR1 is MRHNA and CDR2 is SNTAGT. The ends were cut back, 0 bases at V and 4 bases at J, with 11 bases in the middle. The CDR3 bases are TGTGCCAGCAGTGACTCCCCGGGAAGGGCAGATACGCAGTATTTT. Encoded protein: CASSDSPGRADTQYF.

This chain joins TRBV7-2 and TRBJ2-7; TRBD1 might be the D (5 bases). This CDR3 contains 16 residues. From germline, CDR1 is SGHTA and CDR2 FQGNSA. Trimming took 3 bases from V and 3 from J, leaving 18 bases between them. In DNA, the CDR3 is TGTGCCAGCAGCTTCGGGCTGTGGCAGGGATACTACGAGCAGTACTTC. It specifies CASSFGLWQGYYEQYF. The entire variable domain, with the rest obtained from reference TRBV7-2 and TRBJ2-7, is as follows: GAGVSQSPSNKVTEKGKDVELRCDPISGHTALYWYRQSLGQGLEFLIYFQGNSAPDKSGLPSDRFSAERTGGSVSTLTIQRTQQEDSAVYLCASSFGLWQGYYEQYFGPGTRLTVT.

This chain uses TRBV5-4 with TRBJ2-1; possible D gene TRBD2, 5 bases. This CDR3 contains 13 residues. V lost 4 bases and J 12 bases, leaving 17 bases between the germline ends. In germline, CDR1 is SGHNT, CDR2 YYREEE (reference sequence). This CDR3 is CASSPNTGTGQFF. The CDR3 nucleotides read TGTGCCAGCAGCCCTAACACGGGAACGGGGCAGTTCTTC.

The V call is TRBV5-6, the J call TRBJ1-1, with TRBD1 matching over 8 bases. The CDR3 length is 19 residues. V dropped 4 bases and J dropped 4; count of bases not matched to a gene: 21. Germline CDR1 is SGHDT and CDR2 is YYEEEE. The CDR3 nucleotides read TGTGCCAGCAGCCCCCCAAAGACAGGGGAAACTATCCTCTTCACTGAAGCTTTCTTT. This translates into CASSPPKTGETILFTEAFF.

The chain joins TRBV5-1 to TRBJ1-3, with D unresolved. Per germline, CDR1 SGHRS and CDR2 YFSETQ. The CDR3 loop spans 15 amino acids. V shed 0 bases and J shed 0 bases, with 7 bases lying between them. CDR3 sequence reads: CASSLGHGSGNTIYF. The CDR3 DNA follows: TGCGCCAGCAGCTTGGGACACGGCTCTGGAAACACCATATATTTT.

The gene calls are TRBV20-1 and TRBJ1-6; D perhaps matches TRBD1 (5 bases). The CDR3 spans 13 residues. Germline V gene lookup returns CDR1 DFQATT and CDR2 SNEGSKA (reference sequence). Trimming shortened V by 3 bases and J by 5 bases, and 8 bases separated the two germline ends. In DNA, the CDR3 is TGCAGTGCTAGTTGGGGGGATAATTCACCCCTCCACTTT. It yields the protein CSASWGDNSPLHF.

The chain is built from TRBV18 and TRBJ1-1; possibly TRBD1 for D (6 bases). CDR3 length: 15 residues. Deletions cut 3 bases from V and 1 base from J, with 12 bases between. CDR1 and CDR2 (germline): KGHSH, LQKENI. CDR3 in DNA: TGTGCCAGCTCACCCTTCACAGGGACGAACACTGAAGCTTTCTTT. It translates to CASSPFTGTNTEAFF. The whole variable domain, remainder taken from reference TRBV18 and TRBJ1-1, is NAGVMQNPRHLVRRRGQEARLRCSPMKGHSHVYWYRQLPEEGLKFMVYLQKENIIDESGMPKERFSAEFPKEGPSILRIQQVVRGDSAAYFCASSPFTGTNTEAFFGQGTRLTVV.

CDR3 sequence reads: CASSSLRTGGGIGELFF. DNA for the CDR3: TGTGCCAGCAGCTCATTGAGGACAGGGGGCGGAATCGGGGAGCTGTTTTTT. The chain carries TRBV7-9 and TRBJ2-2, with 11 positions matching TRBD1. CDR3 length: 17 residues. Trimming at V came to 4 bases and at J to 7 bases, leaving 11 bases not matched to a gene. Germline CDR1 and CDR2: SEHNR and FQNEAQ (reference sequence).